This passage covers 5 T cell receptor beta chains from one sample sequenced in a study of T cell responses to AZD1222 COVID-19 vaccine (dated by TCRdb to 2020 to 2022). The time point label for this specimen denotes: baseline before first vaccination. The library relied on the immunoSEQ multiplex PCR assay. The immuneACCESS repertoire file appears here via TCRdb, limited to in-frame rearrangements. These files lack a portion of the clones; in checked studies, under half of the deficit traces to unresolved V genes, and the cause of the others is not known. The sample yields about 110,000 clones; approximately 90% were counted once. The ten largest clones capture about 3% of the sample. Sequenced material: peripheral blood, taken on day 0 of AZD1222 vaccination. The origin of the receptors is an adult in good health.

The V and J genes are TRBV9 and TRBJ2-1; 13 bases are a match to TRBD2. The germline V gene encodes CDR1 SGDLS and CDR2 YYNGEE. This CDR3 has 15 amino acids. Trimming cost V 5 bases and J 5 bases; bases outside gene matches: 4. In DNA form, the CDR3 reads TGTGCCAGCAGTTCGGGACTAGCGGGAAACAATGAGCAGTTCTTC. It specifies CASSSGLAGNNEQFF.

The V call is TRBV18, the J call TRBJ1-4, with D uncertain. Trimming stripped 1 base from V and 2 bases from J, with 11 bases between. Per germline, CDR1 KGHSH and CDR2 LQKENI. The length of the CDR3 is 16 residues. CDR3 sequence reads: CASSPQRVGTNEKLFF. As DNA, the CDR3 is TGTGCCAGCTCACCACAGAGGGTAGGGACTAATGAAAAACTGTTTTTT.

As DNA, the CDR3 is TGTGCCAGCAGCCAAGAGAGCCGCGGGGGCAATCAGCCCCAGCATTTT. It translates to CASSQESRGGNQPQHF. This sequence joins TRBV3-1 (or the pseudogene TRBV3-2) and TRBJ1-5, with D unresolved. CDR3 size: 16 residues. Trimming pared 0 bases from V and 2 bases from J, leaving 11 bases between. Germline loops: CDR1 LGHDT, CDR2 YNNKEL (reference sequence).

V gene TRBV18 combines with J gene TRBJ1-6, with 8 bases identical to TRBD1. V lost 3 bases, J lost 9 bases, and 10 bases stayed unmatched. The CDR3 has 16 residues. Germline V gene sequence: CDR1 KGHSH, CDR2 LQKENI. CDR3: CASSPRFGQGGSPLHF. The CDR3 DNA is TGTGCCAGCTCACCGCGGTTTGGACAGGGTGGTTCACCCCTCCACTTT. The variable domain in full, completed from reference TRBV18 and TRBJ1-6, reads NAGVMQNPRHLVRRRGQEARLRCSPMKGHSHVYWYRQLPEEGLKFMVYLQKENIIDESGMPKERFSAEFPKEGPSILRIQQVVRGDSAAYFCASSPRFGQGGSPLHFGNGTRLTVT.

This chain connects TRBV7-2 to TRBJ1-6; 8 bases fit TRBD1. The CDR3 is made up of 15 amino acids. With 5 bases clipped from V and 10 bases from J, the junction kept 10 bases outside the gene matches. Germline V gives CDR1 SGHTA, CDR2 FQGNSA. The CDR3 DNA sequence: TGTGCCAGCAGCCGTACCGGACAGGGTGGGTCACCCCTCCACTTT. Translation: CASSRTGQGGSPLHF.